Detailed here is one T cell receptor (beta chain). The antigen is unknown. The data were taken from a study of CD4+ T cells in melanoma. Study-wide findings and caveats: CD8+ T cell, macrophage and B cell function reportedly correlated with neoantigen-specific CD4+ T cells. Reportedly, melanoma neoantigen-specific CD4+ T cells showed varied differentiation states.

This table comes from immunoSEQ multiplex PCR, and its TCRdb copy is limited to in-frame clones, with some not included. This sample yields over 100,000 clones, of which around 92% are seen a single time; roughly 3.5% belongs to the top ten. This CDR3 region has 18 residues. Trimming shortened V by 0 bases and J by 4 bases, and 22 bases separated the two germline ends. This chain uses TRBV23-1 with TRBJ2-7; tentatively, D is TRBD2 (7 bases). TRBV23-1 is an open reading frame, and its role is uncertain. The receptor's source is a human donor with melanoma. Sequencing input: peripheral blood. CDR3 sequence: CASSQSPSDRGAGYEQYF. As DNA, the CDR3 is TGCGCCAGCAGTCAATCCCCGTCAGACCGGGGGGCAGGGTACGAGCAGTACTTC.